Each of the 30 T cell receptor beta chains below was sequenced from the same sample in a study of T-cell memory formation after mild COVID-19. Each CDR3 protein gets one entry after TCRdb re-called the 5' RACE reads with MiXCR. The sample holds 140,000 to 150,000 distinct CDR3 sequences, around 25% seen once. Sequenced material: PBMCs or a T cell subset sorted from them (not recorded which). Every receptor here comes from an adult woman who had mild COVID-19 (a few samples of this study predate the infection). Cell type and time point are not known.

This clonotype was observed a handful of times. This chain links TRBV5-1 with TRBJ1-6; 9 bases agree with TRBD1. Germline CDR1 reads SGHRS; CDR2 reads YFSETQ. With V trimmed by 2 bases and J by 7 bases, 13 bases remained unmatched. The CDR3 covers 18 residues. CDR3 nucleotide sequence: TGCGCCAGCAGCTTCGGGACCGGGACAGGGAACTTCAATTCACCCCTCCACTTT. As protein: CASSFGTGTGNFNSPLHF. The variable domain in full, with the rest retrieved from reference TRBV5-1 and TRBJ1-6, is KAGVTQTPRYLIKTRGQQVTLSCSPISGHRSVSWYQQTPGQGLQFLFEYFSETQRNKGNFPGRFSGRQFSNSRSEMNVSTLELGDSALYLCASSFGTGTGNFNSPLHFGNGTRLTVT.

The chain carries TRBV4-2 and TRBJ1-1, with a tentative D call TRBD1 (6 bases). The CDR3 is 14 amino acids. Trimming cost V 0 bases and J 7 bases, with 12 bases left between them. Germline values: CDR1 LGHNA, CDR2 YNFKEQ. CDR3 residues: CASSQESGVVEAFF. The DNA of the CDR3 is TGTGCCAGCAGCCAAGAGTCAGGGGTTGTTGAAGCTTTCTTT.

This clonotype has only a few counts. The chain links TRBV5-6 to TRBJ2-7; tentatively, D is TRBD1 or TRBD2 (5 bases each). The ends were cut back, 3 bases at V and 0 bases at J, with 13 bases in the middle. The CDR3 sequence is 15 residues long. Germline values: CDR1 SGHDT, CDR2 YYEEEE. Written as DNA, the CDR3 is TGTGCCAGCAGCTACGGGGCCTCACCCTCCTACGAGCAGTACTTC. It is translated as CASSYGASPSYEQYF. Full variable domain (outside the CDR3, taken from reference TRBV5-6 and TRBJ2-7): DAGVTQSPTHLIKTRGQQVTLRCSPKSGHDTVSWYQQALGQGPQFIFQYYEEEERQRGNFPDRFSGHQFPNYSSELNVNALLLGDSALYLCASSYGASPSYEQYFGPGTRLTVT.

CDR3 DNA sequence: TGTGCCAGCAGCTTGTGGGGCGGAGCCACAGATACGCAGTATTTT. The encoded protein is CASSLWGGATDTQYF. V usage is TRBV7-2 and J usage is TRBJ2-3, with D perhaps matching TRBD1 (5 bases). The germline CDR1 and CDR2 sequences are SGHTA and FQGNSA. The CDR3 spans 15 residues. Trimming shortened V by 3 bases and J by 2 bases, and 12 bases separated the two germline ends. Filled out from reference TRBV7-2 and TRBJ2-3, the complete variable domain reads GAGVSQSPSNKVTEKGKDVELRCDPISGHTALYWYRQSLGQGLEFLIYFQGNSAPDKSGLPSDRFSAERTGGSVSTLTIQRTQQEDSAVYLCASSLWGGATDTQYFGPGTRLTVL.

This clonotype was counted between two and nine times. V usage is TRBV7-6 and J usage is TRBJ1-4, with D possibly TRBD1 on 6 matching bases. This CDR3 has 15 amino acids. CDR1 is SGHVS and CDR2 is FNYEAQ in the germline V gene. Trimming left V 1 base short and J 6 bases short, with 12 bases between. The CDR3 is CASSLVTGSYEKLFF. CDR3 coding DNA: TGTGCCAGCAGCTTAGTGACAGGCAGTTATGAAAAACTGTTTTTT.

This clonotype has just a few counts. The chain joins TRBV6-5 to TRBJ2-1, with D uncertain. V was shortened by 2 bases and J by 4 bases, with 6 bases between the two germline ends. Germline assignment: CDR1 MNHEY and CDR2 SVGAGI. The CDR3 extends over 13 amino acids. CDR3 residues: CASSYRPYNEQFF. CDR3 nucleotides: TGTGCCAGCAGTTACAGGCCTTACAATGAGCAGTTCTTC.

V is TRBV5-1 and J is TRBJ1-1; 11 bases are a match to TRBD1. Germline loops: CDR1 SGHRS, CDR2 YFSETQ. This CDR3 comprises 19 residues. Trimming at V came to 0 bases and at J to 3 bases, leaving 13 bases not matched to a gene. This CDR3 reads CASSLDLGQGAVLDTEAFF. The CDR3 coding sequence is TGCGCCAGCAGCTTGGATCTCGGACAGGGGGCAGTTCTAGACACTGAAGCTTTCTTT.

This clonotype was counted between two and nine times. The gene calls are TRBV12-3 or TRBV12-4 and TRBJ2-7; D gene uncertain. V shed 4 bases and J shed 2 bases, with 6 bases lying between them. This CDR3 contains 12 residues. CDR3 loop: CASSSTPYEQYF. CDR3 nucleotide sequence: TGTGCCAGCAGTTCCACTCCCTACGAGCAGTACTTC.

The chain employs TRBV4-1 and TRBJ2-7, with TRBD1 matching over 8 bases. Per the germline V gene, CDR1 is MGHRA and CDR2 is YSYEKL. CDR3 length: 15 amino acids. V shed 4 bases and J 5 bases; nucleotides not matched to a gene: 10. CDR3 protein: CASSPGRQGTHEQYF. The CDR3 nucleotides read TGCGCCAGCAGCCCGGGAAGACAGGGGACCCACGAGCAGTACTTC.

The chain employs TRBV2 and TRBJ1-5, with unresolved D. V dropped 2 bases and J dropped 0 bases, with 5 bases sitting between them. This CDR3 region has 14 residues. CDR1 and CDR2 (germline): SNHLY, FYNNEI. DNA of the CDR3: TGTGCCAGCAGTGAATCCAGTAGCAATCAGCCCCAGCATTTT. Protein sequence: CASSESSSNQPQHF.

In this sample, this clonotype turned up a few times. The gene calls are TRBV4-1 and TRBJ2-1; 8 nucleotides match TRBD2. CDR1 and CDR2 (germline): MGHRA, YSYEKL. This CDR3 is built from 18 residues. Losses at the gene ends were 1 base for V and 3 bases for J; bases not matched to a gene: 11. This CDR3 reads CASSQGPPGGAYYNEQFF. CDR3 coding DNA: TGCGCCAGCAGCCAAGGGCCTCCCGGGGGGGCCTACTACAATGAGCAGTTCTTC.

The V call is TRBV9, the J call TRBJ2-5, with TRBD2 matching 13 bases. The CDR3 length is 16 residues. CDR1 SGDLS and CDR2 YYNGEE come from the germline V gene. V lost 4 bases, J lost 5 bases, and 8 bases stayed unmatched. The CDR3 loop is CASSPGLAGVGETQYF. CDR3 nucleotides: TGTGCCAGCAGCCCCGGACTAGCGGGAGTTGGGGAGACCCAGTACTTC.

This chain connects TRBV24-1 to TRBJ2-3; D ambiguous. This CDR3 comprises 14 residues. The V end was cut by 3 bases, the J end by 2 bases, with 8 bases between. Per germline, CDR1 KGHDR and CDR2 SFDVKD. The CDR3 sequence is CATSDRTYTDTQYF. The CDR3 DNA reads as TGTGCCACCAGTGATCGAACCTACACAGATACGCAGTATTTT.

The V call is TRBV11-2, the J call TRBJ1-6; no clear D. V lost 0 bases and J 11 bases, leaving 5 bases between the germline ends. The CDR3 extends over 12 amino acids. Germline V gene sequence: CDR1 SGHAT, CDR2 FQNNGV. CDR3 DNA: TGTGCCAGCAGCTTAGACGGCACACCCCTCCACTTT. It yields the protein CASSLDGTPLHF. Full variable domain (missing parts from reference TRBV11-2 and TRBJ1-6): EAGVAQSPRYKIIEKRQSVAFWCNPISGHATLYWYQQILGQGPKLLIQFQNNGVVDDSQLPKDRFSAERLKGVDSTLKIQPAKLEDSAVYLCASSLDGTPLHFGNGTRLTVT.

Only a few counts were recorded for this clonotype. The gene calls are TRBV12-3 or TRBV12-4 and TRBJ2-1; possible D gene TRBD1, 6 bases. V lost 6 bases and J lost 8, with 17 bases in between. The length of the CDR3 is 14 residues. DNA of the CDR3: TGTGCCAGCAGCGAGAAGGACAGAAGGGATGAGCAGTTCTTC. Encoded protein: CASSEKDRRDEQFF.

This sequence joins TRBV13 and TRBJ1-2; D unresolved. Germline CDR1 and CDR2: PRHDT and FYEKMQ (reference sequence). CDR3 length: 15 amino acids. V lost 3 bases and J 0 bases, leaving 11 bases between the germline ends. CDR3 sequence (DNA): TGTGCCAGCAGCTTGATGCTTTATCCTAACTATGGCTACACCTTC. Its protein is CASSLMLYPNYGYTF.

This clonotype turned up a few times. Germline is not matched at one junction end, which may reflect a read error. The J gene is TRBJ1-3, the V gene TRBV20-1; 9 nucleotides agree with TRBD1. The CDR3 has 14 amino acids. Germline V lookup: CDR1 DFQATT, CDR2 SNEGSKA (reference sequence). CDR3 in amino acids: CSARGTGAGNTTYF. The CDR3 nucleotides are TGCAGTGCTAGAGGGACAGGGGCTGGAAACACCACATATTTT.

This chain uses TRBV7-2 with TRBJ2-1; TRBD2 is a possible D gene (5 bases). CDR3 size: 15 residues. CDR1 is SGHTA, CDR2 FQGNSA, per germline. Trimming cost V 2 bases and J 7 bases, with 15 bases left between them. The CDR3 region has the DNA TGTGCCAGCAGCTTATTTGCCGTATCGGGGAATGAGCAGTTCTTC. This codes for CASSLFAVSGNEQFF.

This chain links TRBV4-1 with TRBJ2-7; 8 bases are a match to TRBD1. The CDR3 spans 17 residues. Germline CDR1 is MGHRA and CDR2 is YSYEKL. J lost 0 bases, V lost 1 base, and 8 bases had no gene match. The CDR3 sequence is CASSQVQDRANSYEQYF. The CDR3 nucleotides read TGCGCCAGCAGCCAAGTCCAGGACAGGGCGAACTCCTACGAGCAGTACTTC.

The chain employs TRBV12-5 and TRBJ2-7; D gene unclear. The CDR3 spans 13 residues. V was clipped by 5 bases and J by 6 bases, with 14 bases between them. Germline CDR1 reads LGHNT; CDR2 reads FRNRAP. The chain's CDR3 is CASGLHTSLEQYF. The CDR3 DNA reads TGTGCTAGTGGTCTGCACACGTCCCTCGAGCAGTACTTC.

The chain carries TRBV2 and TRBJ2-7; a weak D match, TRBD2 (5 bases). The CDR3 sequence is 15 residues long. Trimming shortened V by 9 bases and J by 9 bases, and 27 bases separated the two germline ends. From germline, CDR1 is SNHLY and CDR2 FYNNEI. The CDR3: CAREIPGKEGLGQYF. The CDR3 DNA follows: TGTGCCAGGGAGATACCGGGAAAAGAGGGCCTGGGGCAGTACTTC.

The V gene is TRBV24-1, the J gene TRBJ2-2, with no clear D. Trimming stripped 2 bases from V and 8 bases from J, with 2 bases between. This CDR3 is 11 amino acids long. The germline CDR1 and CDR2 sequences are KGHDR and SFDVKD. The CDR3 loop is CATSDWGELFF. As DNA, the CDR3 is TGTGCCACCAGTGATTGGGGGGAGCTGTTTTTT.

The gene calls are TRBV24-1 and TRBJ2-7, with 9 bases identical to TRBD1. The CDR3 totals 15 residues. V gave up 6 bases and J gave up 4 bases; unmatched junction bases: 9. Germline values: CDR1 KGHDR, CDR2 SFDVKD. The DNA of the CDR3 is TGTGCCACCAGTCCGGATTCGACAGGGGGGTACGAGCAGTACTTC. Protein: CATSPDSTGGYEQYF.

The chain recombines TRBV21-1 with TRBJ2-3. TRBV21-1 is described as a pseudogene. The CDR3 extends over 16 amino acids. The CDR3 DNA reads TGTGCCAGCAGCAAACCAAGGATTACTAGCACAGATACGCAGTATTTT. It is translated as CASSKPRITSTDTQYF.

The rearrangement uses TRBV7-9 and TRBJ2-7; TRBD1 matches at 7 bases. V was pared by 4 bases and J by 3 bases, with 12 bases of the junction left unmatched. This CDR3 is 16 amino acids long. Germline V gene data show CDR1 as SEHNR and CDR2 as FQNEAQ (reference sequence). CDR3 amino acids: CASSSTGTAAYYEQYF. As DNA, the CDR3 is TGTGCCAGCAGCTCAACCGGGACAGCCGCATACTACGAGCAGTACTTC.

The chain's CDR3 is CASSLNPGQGAGEQYF. The CDR3 DNA follows: TGTGCCAGCAGCTTAAACCCGGGACAGGGGGCTGGAGAGCAGTACTTC. The chain carries TRBV7-6 and TRBJ2-7; TRBD1 matches at 12 bases. The J segment lost 7 bases and the V segment lost 2 bases, leaving 9 bases of the junction unmatched. The CDR3 extends over 16 amino acids. Germline CDR1 is SGHVS and CDR2 is FNYEAQ.

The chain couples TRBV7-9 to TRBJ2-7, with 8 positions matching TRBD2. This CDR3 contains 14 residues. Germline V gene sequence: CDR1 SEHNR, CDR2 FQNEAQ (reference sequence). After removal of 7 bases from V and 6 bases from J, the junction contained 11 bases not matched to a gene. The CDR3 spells CASTNGQREFEQYF. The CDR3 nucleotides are TGTGCCAGCACCAATGGCCAGCGGGAGTTCGAGCAGTACTTC. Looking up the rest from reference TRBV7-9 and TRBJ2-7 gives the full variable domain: DTGVSQNPRHKITKRGQNVTFRCDPISEHNRLYWYRQTLGQGPEFLTYFQNEAQLEKSRLLSDRFSAERPKGSFSTLEIQRTEQGDSAMYLCASTNGQREFEQYFGPGTRLTVT.

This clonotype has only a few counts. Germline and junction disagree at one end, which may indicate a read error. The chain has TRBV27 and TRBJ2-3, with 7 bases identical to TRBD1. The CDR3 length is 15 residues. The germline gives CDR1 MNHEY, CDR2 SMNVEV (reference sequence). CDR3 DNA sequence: TGTGCAAGCAGTTTCAGGACAGGCCACACAGATACGCAGTATTTT. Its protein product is CASSFRTGHTDTQYF.

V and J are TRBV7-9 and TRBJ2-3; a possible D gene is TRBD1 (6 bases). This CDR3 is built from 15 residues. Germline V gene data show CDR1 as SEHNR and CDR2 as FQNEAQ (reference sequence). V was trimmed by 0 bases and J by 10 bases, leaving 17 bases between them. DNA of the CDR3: TGTGCCAGCAGCTTAGCGCTCGGGCCGGACAGTGCGCAGTATTTT. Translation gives CASSLALGPDSAQYF.

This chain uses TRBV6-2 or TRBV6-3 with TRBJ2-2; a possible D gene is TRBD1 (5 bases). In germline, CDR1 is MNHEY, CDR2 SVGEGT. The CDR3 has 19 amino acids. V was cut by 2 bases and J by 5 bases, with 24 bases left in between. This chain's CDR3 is CASSYTPLGVYRLTGELFF. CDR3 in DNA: TGTGCCAGCAGTTACACCCCCCTCGGCGTATACAGGTTAACCGGGGAGCTGTTTTTT.